One sample yielded the 2 T cell receptor beta chains listed below, sequenced in a study of blood T cell repertoires in COVID-19. Sequencing was performed with immunoSEQ multiplex PCR; in TCRdb, only in-frame clones are kept and a portion is missing. The repertoire holds roughly 200,000 clones, about 86% seen once, with about 10% in the top ten. Material for sequencing was peripheral blood. The receptors stem from a woman in her forties or fifties with COVID-19, enrolled during active disease.

As regards this clone: Sequence at one end of the junction differs from germline and may be a read error. V is TRBV6-6 and J is TRBJ1-1; D is perhaps TRBD1 (6 bases). Germline V lookup: CDR1 MNHNY, CDR2 SVGAGI (reference sequence). This CDR3 contains 9 residues. The CDR3 loop reads CALGRQEYF. The CDR3 region has the DNA TGTGCCTTAGGGAGACAGGAGTACTTT.

This clone appeared a few times. The V gene is TRBV19, the J gene TRBJ2-3; possible D gene TRBD2, 5 bases. V lost 6 bases to trimming and J lost 6 bases, with 22 bases between them. The CDR3 has 16 residues. Germline CDR1 LNHDA, CDR2 SQIVND (reference sequence). The CDR3 sequence is CASRPLGSPSLDTQYF. The CDR3 nucleotides are TGTGCCAGTAGACCCTTGGGGAGCCCGTCGCTGGATACGCAGTATTTT.